This TCR beta chain was retrieved from a study of shared clonotypes between healthy human individuals (dated by TCRdb to about 2020). Turning to the overall study: A couple of women and three men aged 18 to 49 years were included in the cohort. For each donor, three plates each were used for CD4 naive and CD4 memory, two plates were used for CD8 naive, and one plate was used for CD8 memory. Blood TCR repertoires of five healthy adults were deeply sequenced to estimate repertoire size and the extent of clonotype sharing between individuals. Libraries were prepared and TCR repertoires were sequenced by different laboratories using diverse techniques, in order to increase sequencing depth and limit assay-specific biases. Leukapheresis yielded between about 0.85 and 9.5 billion PBMCs per donor.

CD8 naive samples consisted of CD45RO-negative cells that were positively selected for CCR7, yielding a CD45RA+CCR7+ population without TemRA cells. Donors were healthy HIV-negative adults with no recently reported acute infections or vaccinations. Every donor was a Caucasian adult residing in Nashville, Tennessee, USA. After blood collection by leukapheresis, PBMCs were isolated using Ficoll-Histopaque density gradient centrifugation and then cryopreserved in the vapor phase of liquid nitrogen. Analytical flow cytometry was used to check the purity and quantity of every magnetically sorted T cell population. Genomic DNA was isolated from each sorted fraction and quantified by UV absorbance on a Nanodrop 2000c. TCR CDR3 regions were amplified from genomic DNA by multiplex PCR using the deep immunoSEQ assay. Genomic DNA extracted from each cell subset was distributed evenly over all wells of several immunoSEQ 96-well plates, and each plate served as one replicate. For sorted subsets, each replicate PCR was loaded with about 200 ng genomic DNA, equivalent to some 31,000 T cell genomes. Purified libraries were measured with a Qubit 3.0 fluorometer, size-checked on a Bioanalyzer 2100, and measured again with the KAPA Library Quantification kit. A separate single-read 150-cycle Illumina NextSeq 550 flow cell was used to sequence each immunoSEQ 96-well plate. The original methods were these. Because the immunoSEQ output held only junctional sequences and lacked quality scores, the filtering could not match the filtering applied to full-length reads. To assign V/J genes and CDR3, sequences were annotated against IMGT germline references using PyIR, a Python wrapper for IgBLAST v1.9. Reads were removed for weak V/J assignments (E-value above 1e-6), missing CDR3, stop codons, out-of-frame junctions, or ambiguous translated residues. A V3J clonotype was defined by an identical inferred V gene, J gene, and CDR3 amino acid sequence. The percentage overlap between two repertoires was calculated by dividing the number of shared unique clonotypes by the size of the smaller repertoire. Three approaches were used to assess repertoire richness: RTK rarefaction, the Chao1 estimator, and Recon v2.1 estimates of unobserved clonotypes. Generation probabilities for all TCRbeta clonotypes obtained by the gDNA method from a few donors were computed using OLGA. TCRdb re-hosts the immuneACCESS table, in-frame sequences only. Its copies lack some clones; in the studies checked, an unresolved V gene accounts for under half of them, and the cause for the rest is not known. The V and J calls and clone size come from that table; D and trimming were worked out from the DNA. For this sample the table gives nearly 2 million clones, of which approximately 94% were detected only once. 1.2% of the sample goes to the ten largest clones.

Comments on this clone: This clone's antigen is unknown. No clone much larger than this one lies a single base away; base qualities are absent.

Broad study findings and their caveats: Pairwise subsampling led to the expectation that sequencing depth would affect the degree of clonotype sharing among donors. Sampling was limited to blood, and TCR repertoires in tissue likely differ from TCR repertoires in blood. Higher generation probabilities were observed for clonotypes shared by all four sorted-subset donors than for non-shared clonotypes. Incomplete sequencing was indicated by rarefaction of sorted-subset datasets, despite the large sequencing depth. Larger estimated clonotype richness was generally found for naive subsets than for memory subsets. The genetic and exposure-history diversity represented was limited by the small number of donors. Sharing across four donors was observed for about 5% of naive CD4, less than 4% of naive CD8, 2.3% of memory CD4, and roughly 0.4% of memory CD8 clonotypes.

The sequencing input was naive CD8+ T cells sorted from blood. The cell subset or site label on this specimen signifies: CD45RA+CCR7+. The receptor was derived from a man younger than 35 in good health.

The CDR3 region: CASSYQSDRDTEAFF. The nucleotide sequence is given as TGTGCCAGCAGTTACCAGAGCGACAGGGACACTGAAGCTTTCTTT. The chain is made from TRBV6-7 and TRBJ1-1, with 7 middle bases fitting TRBD1. TRBV6-7 is an open reading frame, and its role is uncertain. For this chain, trimming is 2 bases at the V end and 3 bases at the J end, and the number of junction bases without a gene match is 6. From cysteine to phenylalanine, the CDR3 is 15 amino acids long. CDR3 DNA only is kept here, 45 bases in frame from base 1.